This T cell receptor (beta chain) was captured by sequencing in a study of shared clonotypes between healthy human individuals. Genomic DNA of each subset was evenly split across several immunoSEQ plates. The method was immunoSEQ multiplex PCR; TCRdb's version includes in-frame clones alone and lacks a portion of them. In the table there are millions of clones, 90% to 95% of which are singletons. The CDR3 length is 14 residues. Trimming took off 2 bases at V and 2 bases at J, with 9 bases between the two ends. Germline values: CDR1 SGHAT, CDR2 FQNNGV. With regard to this clone: Other nucleotide sequences in the sample specify the same CDR3.

This sequence joins TRBV11-2 and TRBJ1-1; D is unresolved. The sequence was collected from a man aged 18 to 29 in good health. What was sequenced was naive CD4+ T cells sorted from blood. Noted subset: CD45RA+ positively selected. This CDR3 is CASSLSRLNTEAFF. Here the CDR3 DNA reads TGTGCCAGCAGCTTATCACGGTTAAACACTGAAGCTTTCTTT. The entire variable domain, with the rest obtained from reference TRBV11-2 and TRBJ1-1, is as follows: EAGVAQSPRYKIIEKRQSVAFWCNPISGHATLYWYQQILGQGPKLLIQFQNNGVVDDSQLPKDRFSAERLKGVDSTLKIQPAKLEDSAVYLCASSLSRLNTEAFFGQGTRLTVV.